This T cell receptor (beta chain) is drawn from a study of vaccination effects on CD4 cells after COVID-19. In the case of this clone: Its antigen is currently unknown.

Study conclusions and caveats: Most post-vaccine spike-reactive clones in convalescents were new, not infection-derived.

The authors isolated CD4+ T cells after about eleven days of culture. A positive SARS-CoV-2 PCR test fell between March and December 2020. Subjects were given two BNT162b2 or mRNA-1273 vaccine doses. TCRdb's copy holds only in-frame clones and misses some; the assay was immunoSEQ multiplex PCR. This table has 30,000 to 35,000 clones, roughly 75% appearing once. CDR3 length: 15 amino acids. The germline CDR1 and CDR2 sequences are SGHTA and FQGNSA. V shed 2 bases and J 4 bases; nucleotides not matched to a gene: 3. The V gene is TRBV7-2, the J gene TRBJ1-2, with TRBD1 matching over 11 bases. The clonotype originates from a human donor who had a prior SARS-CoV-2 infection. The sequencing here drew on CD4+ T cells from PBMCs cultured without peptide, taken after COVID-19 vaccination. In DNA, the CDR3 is TGTGCCAGCAGCTTAACGGGACAGGGGGGCTATGGCTACACCTTC. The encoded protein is CASSLTGQGGYGYTF. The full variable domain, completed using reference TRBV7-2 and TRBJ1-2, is GAGVSQSPSNKVTEKGKDVELRCDPISGHTALYWYRQSLGQGLEFLIYFQGNSAPDKSGLPSDRFSAERTGGSVSTLTIQRTQQEDSAVYLCASSLTGQGGYGYTFGSGTRLTVV.